This is a list of T cell receptor beta chains from one sample in a study of blood T cell repertoires in COVID-19. TCRdb keeps only in-frame clones here, not all; method: immunoSEQ multiplex PCR. Among 250,000 to 300,000 clones listed, approximately 89% were seen once. Sequenced sample: PBMCs or T cells enriched from blood (not recorded which). The source of these receptors is a woman aged 60-70 years who had recovered from COVID-19. The CDR3 runs from the conserved cysteine through the conserved F or W. Fields, in order: J gene, V gene, D gene, clone size, CDR3 DNA, CDR3 protein. A D gene is named only where the DNA matches it firmly. Where a row states a size, it is once, few, many or the class of an expanded clone; other rows omit it.

TRBJ2-7 | TRBV7-8 | TRBD2 | - | TGTGCCAGCAGCTTAGTGGCGGGAGGTACATACGAGCAGTACTTC | CASSLVAGGTYEQYF
TRBJ2-1 | TRBV18 | - | - | TGTGCCAGCTCTCTGAACAGGGAGAATGAGCAGTTCTTC | CASSLNRENEQFF
TRBJ1-2 | TRBV9 | - | once | TGTGCCAGCAGCGTAGGGGCAGATCCGAACTATGGCTACACCTTC | CASSVGADPNYGYTF
TRBJ2-2 | TRBV7-9 | TRBD2 | once | TGTGCCAGCAGCAATACTTACCTTGGACTAGCGGAAAACACCGGGGAGCTGTTTTTT | CASSNTYLGLAENTGELFF
TRBJ2-2 | TRBV11-3 | - | - | TGTGCCAGCAGCTCGAAGGGACAATACACCGGGGAGCTGTTTTTT | CASSSKGQYTGELFF
TRBJ1-2 | TRBV9 | TRBD1 | - | TGTGCCAGCAGTGAACCGGGACAGGGGGCTGAAGGCTACACCTTC | CASSEPGQGAEGYTF
TRBJ1-5 | TRBV2 | - | - | TGTGCCAGCAGTGTTGGTGGGAGGCTTCAGCCCCAGCATTTT | CASSVGGRLQPQHF
TRBJ1-2 | TRBV6-5 | TRBD1 | few | TGTGCCAGCAGACCCCCAGGGGGCGGCTACACCTTC | CASRPPGGGYTF
TRBJ2-1 | TRBV7-9 | - | - | TGTGCCAGCAGCTTAGATGCAGGGGAAGGTGAGCAGTTCTTC | CASSLDAGEGEQFF
TRBJ1-1 | TRBV6-1 | TRBD1 | - | TGTGCCAGCAGTGAAGCGCTGGGCAGGGGGCAGGATTCCCCTGAAGCTTTCTTT | CASSEALGRGQDSPEAFF
TRBJ1-1 | TRBV7-2 | - | - | TGTGCCAGCAGCCTAACAGGCCCGGATGTTGCAGCTTTCTTT | CASSLTGPDVAAFF
TRBJ2-7 | TRBV10-2 | - | - | TGCGCCAGCAGCGTCCACAGGGATTACGAGCAGTACTTC | CASSVHRDYEQYF
TRBJ2-1 | TRBV5-1 | TRBD2 | - | TGCGCCAGCAACCTTGGAGCGGGAGGGCCTTACAATGAGCAGTTCTTC | CASNLGAGGPYNEQFF
TRBJ2-1 | TRBV24-1 | TRBD2 | - | TGTGCCACCAGTGATTCAAGCGGGAGCTCCTACAATGAGCAGTTCTTC | CATSDSSGSSYNEQFF
TRBJ2-1 | TRBV24-1 | TRBD1 | - | TGTGCCACCAGTGATTTGGTTCGCGACGGACAGGGAGAGCAGTTCTTC | CATSDLVRDGQGEQFF
TRBJ2-6 | TRBV6-2/TRBV6-3 | - | - | TGTGCCAGCATCCCGGAGGGGCGCCTCTCTGGGGCCAACGTCCTGACTTTC | CASIPEGRLSGANVLTF
TRBJ2-7 | TRBV5-1 | TRBD1 | - | TGCGCCAGCAGCCCGGGACAGGTGGGCAACGGGAAGCAGTACTTC | CASSPGQVGNGKQYF
TRBJ2-2 | TRBV5-1 | TRBD2 | once | TGCGCCAGCAGCTCCAGCGGGGGCAACACCGGGGAGCTGTTTTTT | CASSSSGGNTGELFF
TRBJ1-5 | TRBV7-8 | - | - | TGTGCCAGCAGCTTAGCGCGACAGATCAATCAGCCCCAGCATTTT | CASSLARQINQPQHF
TRBJ2-1 | TRBV4-1 | TRBD2 | few | TGCGCCAGCAGCCAGGGGCGGGGGAGGAGCTCCTACAATGAGCAGTTCTTC | CASSQGRGRSSYNEQFF
TRBJ2-5 | TRBV27 | - | - | TGTGCCAGCAGTTTATATCGCGGGATGGGGCCAGAGACCCAGTACTTC | CASSLYRGMGPETQYF
TRBJ2-1 | TRBV10-1 | - | - | TGCGCCAGCGCCCGAGGCCTCTCCTACAATGAGCAGTTCTTC | CASARGLSYNEQFF
TRBJ2-1 | TRBV20-1 | TRBD2 | few | TGCAGTGCTAGTAAACAGACTAGCGTCATTGAGCAGTTCTTC | CSASKQTSVIEQFF
TRBJ2-6 | TRBV2 | - | - | TGTGCCAGCCGACTAGAATCTGGGGCCAACGTCCTGACTTTC | CASRLESGANVLTF
TRBJ2-3 | TRBV7-3 | TRBD2 | - | TGTGCCAGCAGCTTAAGACTAGCGGGAGAGGGCACAGATACGCAGTATTTT | CASSLRLAGEGTDTQYF
TRBJ2-7 | TRBV10-2 | TRBD2 | - | TGCGCCAGCAGTGAGTCCGGGACTAGCGGGATTTACGAGCAGTACTTC | CASSESGTSGIYEQYF
TRBJ1-2 | TRBV21-1 | - | - | TGTGCCAGCAGCAAAGATACAGGGACCGGCTACACCTTC | CASSKDTGTGYTF
TRBJ2-1 | TRBV5-1 | TRBD1 | - | TGCGCCAGTGCGGGACAGGGGGGCAATGAGCAGTTCTTC | CASAGQGGNEQFF
TRBJ1-2 | TRBV3-1/TRBV3-2 | - | - | TGTGCCAGCAGCCAAGTACAGGGCGGAGGCTACACCTTC | CASSQVQGGGYTF
TRBJ1-2 | TRBV28 | - | - | TGTGCCAGCAGTCAAGTGATCCAGGGAGGTTTGGATGGCTACACCTTC | CASSQVIQGGLDGYTF
TRBJ1-2 | TRBV24-1 | - | once | TGTGCCACCAGTGATTTGAGGGAGGGCTACACCTTC | CATSDLREGYTF
TRBJ2-3 | TRBV28 | - | - | TGTGCCAGCAGTCCCGGGTGGGGGGGCTCTAGATATACGCAGTATTTT | CASSPGWGGSRYTQYF
TRBJ2-3 | TRBV5-1 | TRBD2 | once | TGCGCCAGCAGCTTAGGGACTAGCGGGAGGGCCCTCACAGATACGCAGTATTTT | CASSLGTSGRALTDTQYF
TRBJ2-1 | TRBV6-1 | - | once | TGTGCCAGCAGTGAATATAGCGAGGGAGAGCAGTTCTTC | CASSEYSEGEQFF
TRBJ1-4 | TRBV19 | - | - | TGTGCCACCTTCGGACAGAATAATGAAAAACTGTTTTTT | CATFGQNNEKLFF
TRBJ1-1 | TRBV20-1 | - | - | TGCAGTGCAGCAGGGACTGAAGCTTTCTTT | CSAAGTEAFF
TRBJ2-1 | TRBV19 | - | few | TGTGCCAGTAGTAAAGCGTCGCCAGTCCAGTTCTTC | CASSKASPVQFF
TRBJ2-1 | TRBV5-1 | - | - | TGCGCCAGCAGCTTGGGCGGCAGCTCCTACAATGAGCAGTTCTTC | CASSLGGSSYNEQFF
TRBJ2-3 | TRBV24-1 | - | - | TGTGCCACCAGTGATGGACAGAGCCACACCACAGATACGCAGTATTTT | CATSDGQSHTTDTQYF
TRBJ2-1 | TRBV7-9 | - | - | TGTGCCAGCAGCCTTAGCGCCGGACCCGGGTACAATGAGCAGTTCTTC | CASSLSAGPGYNEQFF
TRBJ1-5 | TRBV23-1 | - | - | TGCGCCAGCAGTCAAACCCGGCACAGGGTTCTTTTCCTTGTTCAGCCCCAGCATTTT | CASSQTRHRVLFLVQPQHF
TRBJ2-7 | TRBV27 | TRBD1 | - | TGTGCCAGCAGTTTAGTGGGACAGGGGATACTATACGAGCAGTACTTC | CASSLVGQGILYEQYF
TRBJ1-5 | TRBV15 | TRBD1 | - | TGTGCCACCAGCAGCTCCGGGACAGGGGGCTTTGACAATCAGCCCCAGCATTTT | CATSSSGTGGFDNQPQHF
TRBJ1-1 | TRBV11-2 | TRBD1 | - | TGTGCCAGCAGCTTAGATAGTGGGACAGGCCCTGAAGCTTTCTTT | CASSLDSGTGPEAFF
TRBJ2-3 | TRBV5-4 | - | few | TGTGCCAGCAGCTTGCGGACTAGCACAGATACGCAGTATTTT | CASSLRTSTDTQYF
TRBJ1-5 | TRBV28 | - | - | TGTGCCATCACAGGATGGTCGCAGCAGCCCCAGCATTTT | CAITGWSQQPQHF
TRBJ1-1 | TRBV2 | - | - | TGTGCCAGCAGTATTGGGGGGGGCGCTGAAGCTTTCTTT | CASSIGGGAEAFF
TRBJ2-2 | TRBV6-2/TRBV6-3 | - | - | TGTGCCAGCAGTACCCGACAGGCAGCGTCGGGCACCGGGGAGCTGTTTTTT | CASSTRQAASGTGELFF